This T cell receptor beta chain was recorded in a study of CD8+CD57+ T cells in acquired aplastic anemia. Overall study context: Sorted CD4+ and CD8+ cells yielded roughly 3.4 ug of DNA on average.

Study outcomes and limitations: A set of 25 to 35 CD8+ CDR3 sequences was shared between patients and controls, and these sequences appeared highly expressed in patients.

Genomic DNA served as template for TCR beta VDJ and CDR3 profiling. TCRdb processed the reads anew with MiXCR; each CDR3 protein has one entry. The sample records 98,000 or so distinct CDR3 sequences, less than 65% being singletons. CDR1 is SGHAT, CDR2 FQDESV, per germline (reference sequence). V lost 5 bases and J lost 2, with 14 bases in between. This CDR3 region has 15 residues. As concerns this clonotype: The antigen is unknown.

The rearrangement uses TRBV11-1 and TRBJ2-3; no clear D gene. Sample: sorted CD4+, CD8+, or CD8+CD57+ T cells (not recorded which) from PBMCs. This receptor was obtained from a human donor in good health, serving as a control. DNA for the CDR3: TGTGCCAGCAGCCAGGTGGAACCTAACACAGATACGCAGTATTTT. Translated: CASSQVEPNTDTQYF. The whole variable domain, filled in from reference TRBV11-1 and TRBJ2-3, reads EAEVAQSPRYKITEKSQAVAFWCDPISGHATLYWYRQILGQGPELLVQFQDESVVDDSQLPKDRFSAERLKGVDSTLKIQPAELGDSAMYLCASSQVEPNTDTQYFGPGTRLTVL.